A single T cell receptor beta chain is shown here with its context. Its target is not known. The V end was cut by 1 base, the J end by 9 bases, with 15 bases between. The germline V gene encodes CDR1 SGHVS and CDR2 FQNEAQ. The CDR3 has 14 residues. PCR employed 60 Vbeta and 13 Jbeta primers. Method: immunoSEQ multiplex PCR; TCRdb's copy keeps in-frame clones and lacks some. In total, the table holds 150,000 or so clones. This sample stems from a study of cytomegalovirus exposure and HLA in healthy donors. Overall study findings and caveats: As was reported, the classifier diagnosed cytomegalovirus status with high specificity and sensitivity.

This chain connects TRBV7-8 to TRBJ1-2, with D possibly being TRBD1 (6 bases). The receptor's source is a woman aged 40 to 50 in good health and CMV-seropositive. Sequencing used PBMCs. The CDR3: CASSLGREGESYTF. The CDR3 bases are TGTGCCAGCAGCTTAGGGAGGGAGGGGGAAAGCTACACCTTC.